This TCR beta chain was sequenced in a study of CD8+ T cells in alopecia areata. Whole-study context: Each of the treated patients was given oral tofacitinib, 5 to 10 mg twice daily, for moderate-to-severe alopecia areata. Patients remained on tofacitinib for 6 to 18 months and then went 6 months without it.

Extraction of RNA preceded its reverse transcription into cDNA, which served as the sequencing template. Data came from immunoSEQ multiplex PCR; TCRdb stores just in-frame clones and leaves some out. The table shows around 140,000 clones, with roughly 52% occurring only once. Germline CDR1 and CDR2: MNHEY and SMNVEV (reference sequence). This CDR3 has 14 amino acids. V shed 7 bases, J shed 8 bases, and the junction held 8 bases outside the gene matches. Treatment specified: oral pan-JAK inhibitor, 5-10 mg twice daily. The gene calls are TRBV27 and TRBJ1-6, with TRBD1 identical over 7 bases. The TCR comes from a human donor with alopecia areata. The sample was CD8+ T cells sorted from blood, taken at week 4, from a patient treated with tofacitinib. The CDR3, as DNA: TGTGCCAGCAACTCGAGGGGGCGGGATTCACCCCTCCACTTT. Translated: CASNSRGRDSPLHF.